A single TCR beta chain is shown here with its context. The source of the sample is a study of identical twins. Between the trimmed V and J ends, which lost 6 bases and 13 bases, there was a span of 21 bases. The CDR3 has 14 amino acids. Germline V lookup: CDR1 KGHSH, CDR2 LQKENI. TCRdb independently ran MiXCR on the 5' RACE reads; one entry per CDR3 protein. The sample lists about 530,000 distinct CDR3 sequences; around 24% were seen once. This sample also appeared in a second study, on yellow fever vaccine responses in identical twins.

The V and J genes are TRBV18 and TRBJ1-4; TRBD1 is a possible D gene (5 bases). Sequenced: CD4+ T cells sorted from blood. This TCR was recovered from a woman aged 18 to 35 in good health. The CDR3: CASSAPGPRNRLFF. For the CDR3, the DNA is TGTGCCAGCTCGGCTCCGGGACCGCGTAATCGACTGTTTTTT.